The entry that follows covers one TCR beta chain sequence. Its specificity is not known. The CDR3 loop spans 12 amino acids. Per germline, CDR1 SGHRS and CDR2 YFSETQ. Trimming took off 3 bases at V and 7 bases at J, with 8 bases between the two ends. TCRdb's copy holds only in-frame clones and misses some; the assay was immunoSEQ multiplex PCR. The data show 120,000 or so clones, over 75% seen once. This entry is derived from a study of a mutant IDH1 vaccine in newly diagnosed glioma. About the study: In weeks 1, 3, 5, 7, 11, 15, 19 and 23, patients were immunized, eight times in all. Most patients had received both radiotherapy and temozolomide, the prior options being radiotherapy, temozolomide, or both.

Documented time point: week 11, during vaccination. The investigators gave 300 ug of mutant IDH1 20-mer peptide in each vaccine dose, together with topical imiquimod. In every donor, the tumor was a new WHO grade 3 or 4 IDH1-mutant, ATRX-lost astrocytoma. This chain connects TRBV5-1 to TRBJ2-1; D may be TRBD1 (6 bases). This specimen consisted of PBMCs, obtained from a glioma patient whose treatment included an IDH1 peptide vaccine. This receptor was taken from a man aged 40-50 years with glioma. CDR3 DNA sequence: TGCGCCAGCAGCTCCGACAGGAATGAGCAGTTCTTC. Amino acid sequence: CASSSDRNEQFF.